Below, one TCR beta chain is given with its context. This clone's antigen is unknown. No quality values exist for individual bases; no much larger clone is one base distant. The data derive from a study of cytomegalovirus exposure and HLA in healthy donors (dated by TCRdb to the late 2010s). Background on the whole study: An earlier analysis of 587 of the donors reported under 300 Gb of sequence data and around 100 million unique TCR beta sequences obtained from around 170 million T cells. An early release covering 550 to 700 HLA-typed donors comprised approximately 290 gigabases of sequencing data and 65 million to 100 million unique TCR sequences. Of the approximately 400 genotyped donors, 75% to 85% were placed in the genetic ancestry cluster associated with self-reported Caucasian donors. The study was designed to test whether signatures of past pathogen exposure could be identified by cataloging public T cell receptors. The study profiled the T cell repertoires of 550 to 700 subjects by immunosequencing and related them to cytomegalovirus serostatus. Along with the approximately 600-subject first cohort, a separate validation cohort of around 110 different subjects was used. To predict cytomegalovirus infection status, the study combined high-throughput TCR immunosequencing, statistical association of individual TCRs with disease status, and machine learning. A later analysis re-analyzed previously published TCR beta repertoires from 600 to 850 donors and added high-resolution HLA genotyping to study TCR occurrence patterns. Rather than using new phenotypic data, the later analysis identified candidate immune exposures from TCR beta sequences and from how often those sequences occurred across donors. An earlier analysis of 500 to 650 of the donors applied high-throughput TCR beta sequencing to assess whether each TCR beta V gene segment acted as functional or pseudogenic. Donor age, sex, ethnicity and CMV serostatus were compiled together with the repertoire data. Genome-wide SNP genotypes for about 55% of the 666 donors were used in a later genetic analysis, which treated that subset as a discovery cohort. All discovery cohort repertoires had been generated using a single sequencing platform. Class I and class II HLA loci were covered by the typing at four-digit resolution. The number of typed donors differed by locus: about 620-630 for A, B, C, DRB1 and DQB1; approximately 530 for DQA1; some 590 for DPA1; and some 430 for DPB1. Four to six DR-DQ haplotypes were handled as single units for association and clustering, since linkage in the cohort was strong. Among some 400 genotyped donors of the cohort, an average of about 240,000 unique TCR beta nucleotide sequences was sequenced per donor, of which about 20% were non-productive. General conclusions and limits of the study: The earlier analysis of almost 600 of the donors excluded approximately 17 rarely observed V segments, including chromosome 9 orphons, because counts were too low. While some public TCRs were present in many individuals, most TCR sequences turned up only very rarely across donors. A total of 164 TCR beta chains were listed by the study as associated with cytomegalovirus. At a false discovery rate of 0.05, a later analysis linked roughly 17,000 TCR beta sequences to specific HLA alleles. Immune exposure information for the cohort was limited to CMV serostatus. Sequencing depth was assumed to be roughly uniform across donors in the presence/absence analyses, though that assumption may not hold. Because HLA typing was missing for some donors at each locus, association tests included only the typed subset. A later analysis reported that several top co-occurrence clusters appeared linked to parvovirus B19, influenza, CMV and Epstein-Barr virus. Cytomegalovirus status was reported to be diagnosed by the classifier with high specificity and sensitivity in both the original and validation cohorts. A few of the identified cytomegalovirus-associated TCR beta chains were confirmed in vitro to be specific for cytomegalovirus antigens. The sequencing pipeline was judged likely to have produced a cluster of highly shared sequence variants as a technical artifact. The cohort was sequenced for TCR beta chains only, and without alpha or paired-chain data the features that could be detected were limited. In an earlier analysis of some 500 of the donors, most TCR beta V segments were observed in productive rearrangements about 90% or about 30% of the time, broadly matching IMGT annotations. Correlated functional status among segregating V segments might reflect linkage disequilibrium, but an unknown experimental factor could not be ruled out. Assigning TCR associations to individual alleles was difficult when HLA alleles, especially DR and DQ, strongly co-occurred. A later analysis found that TCR association rates varied across HLA loci, with DRB1 alleles showing the most associated TCRs and HLA-C alleles the fewest. In a later analysis, most CMV-associated TCR beta chains were found to appear HLA-restricted, with HLA associations seemingly driven largely by CMV exposure. V-gene and J-gene trimming of TCR beta chains was associated with a missense DCLRE1C variant in a later genetic analysis, and the association was replicated in an independent cohort. In a later genetic analysis, fewer N-insertions in productive TCRs were reported among donors in an Asian-associated ancestry cluster than the roughly 640-donor mean. The authors suggested that the approach could potentially be generalized to other disease states and immunological phenotypes. Because the 87-base-pair reads could not distinguish some IMGT-functional V segments, including TRBV6-2 and TRBV6-3, those segments were excluded. Compared with equally common non-associated chains, HLA-associated TCR beta chains in a later analysis were more clonally expanded and had lower generation probabilities. A further reported finding was that TCR beta sequences accurately predicted the HLA-A and HLA-B alleles for most subjects in the first cohort.

The cohort consisted of 670 or so healthy bone marrow donors. Cohort members were all nominally healthy when sampled, although unrecorded immune exposures were likely present. The donor tested CMV seropositive, placing the donor among the approximately 310 seropositive members of the cohort. Every donor gave a peripheral blood sample, and the peripheral blood mononuclear cells from that sample were used for TCR beta sequencing. Genomic DNA was extracted from the blood cell samples with the Qiagen DNeasy Blood Extraction Kit. The CDR1 and CDR2 encoded by the germline V gene are SGHAT and FQNNGV. The cysteine opens and the phenylalanine closes a CDR3 of 16 amino acids. Only the CDR3 portion is preserved as DNA: 48 bases, with reading frame beginning at the first base. V loses 5 bases, J loses 0 bases, and the germline ends lie 14 bases apart. Receptor libraries were prepared by the immunoSEQ multiplex PCR assay. For the multiplex PCR, a mixture combining 60 forward primers for TCR Vbeta segments and 13 reverse primers for TCR Jbeta segments was used. Amplification of the CDR3 region of rearranged TCR beta genes was performed with a multiplex PCR assay on genomic DNA. On the Illumina HiSeq System, the amplified TCR beta libraries were sequenced as 87-base-pair reads. The authors processed their data as follows. A later analysis tallied 70 million to 100 million unique TCR beta chains across the 666 repertoires, and 10 million to 11 million of those chains were shared by two or more donors. To remove PCR and sequencing errors, raw reads were error-corrected and collapsed into unique sequences using a nearest-neighbor algorithm that merged closely related sequences. To assign V, D and J gene segments, CDR3 sequences were aligned to IMGT reference sequences. Each retained sequence needed at least a six-nucleotide match to both a V gene segment and a J gene segment. Rearrangements were called productive when the CDR3 lacked stop codons and stayed in frame with V and J; all others were non-productive. CDR3 was defined according to IMGT convention as the region running from the second conserved V-encoded cysteine to the conserved J-encoded phenylalanine. Sequences without an unambiguous match to a single V gene segment were excluded from the earlier analysis of about 600 of the donors. In an earlier analysis of around 600 of the donors, V segments were called functional above 56.7% productive rearrangements and were called segregating when the between-donor standard deviation exceeded 5%. A statistical classification framework was built for diagnosing cytomegalovirus status from the catalog of TCR beta chain sequences. In a later analysis, TCR nucleotide sequences were compared against IMGT/GENE-DB human TR gene sequences so that V and J genes could be assigned. The TCRdist pipeline was used in a later analysis to assign CDR3 sequences and most-parsimonious VDJ recombination scenarios. In a later analysis, every TCR beta chain was defined by the combination of its CDR3 amino acid sequence and its V-gene family, and reads without a unique V-gene family were dropped. To address suspected cross-contamination and a sequencing artifact, a later analysis removed some 620 highly shared, low-generation-probability nucleotide sequences. In a later analysis, a clonal expansion index was calculated for each public chain from normalized within-repertoire ranks of inferred template counts. In a later analysis, generation probabilities were computed with a VDJ recombination model fitted to out-of-frame rearrangements, and the resulting probabilities were checked against IGoR. In a later analysis, TCR-TCR, TCR-HLA and TCR-CMV co-occurrence was scored with hypergeometric tests, and a repertoire-size bias correction was applied to TCR pairs. In a later analysis, false discovery rates were estimated by permuting HLA or CMV assignments 20 times. In a later analysis, co-occurring TCRs were grouped using DBSCAN, and TCRdist sequence similarity was added for clustering within HLA-allele-positive subsets. For co-occurrence clustering, repertoires with fewer than 30,000 or more than 120,000 public chains were excluded, along with five repertoires with anomalous nucleotide sharing. Entries here come from immuneACCESS through TCRdb and include only in-frame sequences with V and J called. Some clones fail to appear in such tables; in the studies checked, an unresolved V gene covers under half of the shortfall, and the cause of the remainder is unknown. D and trimming were read from the DNA, whereas the V and J calls and clone size are those reported in that table. The sample table contains around 65,000 clones; only one count was recorded for roughly four fifths of them. More than 7% of the sample goes to the ten largest clones.

This receptor chain uses TRBV11-2 and TRBJ1-3; the D gene cannot be named for sure. This receptor was taken from a woman aged 25 to 39 in good health and CMV-seropositive. The sample consisted of PBMCs. The CDR3 has the sequence CASSPRRAPSGNTIYF. The nucleotide sequence is TGTGCCAGCAGCCCTCGGCGGGCCCCCTCTGGAAACACCATATATTTT. With the rest looked up from the reference TRBV11-2 and TRBJ1-3 genes rather than sequenced, the full variable domain is EAGVAQSPRYKIIEKRQSVAFWCNPISGHATLYWYQQILGQGPKLLIQFQNNGVVDDSQLPKDRFSAERLKGVDSTLKIQPAKLEDSAVYLCASSPRRAPSGNTIYFGEGSWLTVV.